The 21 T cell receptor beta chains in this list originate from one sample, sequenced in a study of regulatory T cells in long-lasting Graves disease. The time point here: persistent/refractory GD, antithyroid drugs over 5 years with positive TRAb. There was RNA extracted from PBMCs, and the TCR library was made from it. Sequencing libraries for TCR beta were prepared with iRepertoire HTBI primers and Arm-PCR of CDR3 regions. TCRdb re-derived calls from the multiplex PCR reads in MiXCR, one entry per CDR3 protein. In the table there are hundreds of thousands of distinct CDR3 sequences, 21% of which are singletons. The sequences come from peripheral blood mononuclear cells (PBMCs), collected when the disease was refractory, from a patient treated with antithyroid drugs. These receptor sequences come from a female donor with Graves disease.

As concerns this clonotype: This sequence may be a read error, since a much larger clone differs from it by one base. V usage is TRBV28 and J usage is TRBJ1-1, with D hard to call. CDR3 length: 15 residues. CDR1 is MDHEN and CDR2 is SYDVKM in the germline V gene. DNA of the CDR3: TGTACCAGCAGTTTATTGGCGGAGCCGAGGACTGAAGCTTTCTTT. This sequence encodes CTSSLLAEPRTEAFF.

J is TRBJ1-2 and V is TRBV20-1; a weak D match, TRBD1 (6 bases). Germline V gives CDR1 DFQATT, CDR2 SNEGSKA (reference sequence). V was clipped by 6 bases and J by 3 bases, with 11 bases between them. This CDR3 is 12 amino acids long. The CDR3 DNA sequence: TGCAGTGCCAACAGGGATTACTATGGCTACACCTTC. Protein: CSANRDYYGYTF.

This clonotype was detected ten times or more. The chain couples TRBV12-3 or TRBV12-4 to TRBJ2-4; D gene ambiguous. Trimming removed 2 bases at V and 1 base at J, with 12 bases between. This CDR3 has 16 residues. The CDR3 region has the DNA TGTGCCAGCAGTTTACTGGGGTCCTCGGCCAAAAACATTCAGTACTTC. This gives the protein CASSLLGSSAKNIQYF.

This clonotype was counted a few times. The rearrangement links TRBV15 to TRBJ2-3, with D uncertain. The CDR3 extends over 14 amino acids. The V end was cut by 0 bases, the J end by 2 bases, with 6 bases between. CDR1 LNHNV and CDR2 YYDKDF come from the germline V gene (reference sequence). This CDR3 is CATSRDGFTDTQYF. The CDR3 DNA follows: TGTGCCACCAGCAGAGACGGGTTCACAGATACGCAGTATTTT.

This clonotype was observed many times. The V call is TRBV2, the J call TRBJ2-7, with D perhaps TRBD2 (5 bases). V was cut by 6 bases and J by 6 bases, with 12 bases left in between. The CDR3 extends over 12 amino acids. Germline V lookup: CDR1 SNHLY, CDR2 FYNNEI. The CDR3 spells CASRPLGVEQYF. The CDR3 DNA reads TGTGCCAGCAGGCCCCTCGGGGTCGAGCAGTACTTC.

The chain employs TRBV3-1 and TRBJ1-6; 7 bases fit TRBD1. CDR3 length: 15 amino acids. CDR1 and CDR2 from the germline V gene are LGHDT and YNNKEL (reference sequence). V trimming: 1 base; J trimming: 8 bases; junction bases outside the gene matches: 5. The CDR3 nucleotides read TGTGCCAGCAGCCAAGGCGGGACAGCCTATTCACCCCTCCACTTT. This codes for CASSQGGTAYSPLHF.

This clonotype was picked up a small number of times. The CDR3 DNA reads as TGTGCCAGCAGTTCCTACGTGACAGGGATCTACGAGCAGTACTTC. Its translation is CASSSYVTGIYEQYF. The chain has TRBV27 and TRBJ2-7, with TRBD1 matching 7 bases. Germline loops: CDR1 MNHEY, CDR2 SMNVEV (reference sequence). V shed 4 bases and J 3 bases; nucleotides not matched to a gene: 9. This CDR3 spans 15 amino acids.

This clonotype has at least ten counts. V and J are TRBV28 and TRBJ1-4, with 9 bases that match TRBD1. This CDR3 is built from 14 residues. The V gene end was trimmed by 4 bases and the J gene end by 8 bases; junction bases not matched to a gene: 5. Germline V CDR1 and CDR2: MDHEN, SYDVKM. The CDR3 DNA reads TGTGCCAGCAGTTCTCGACAGGGGGACGAAAAACTGTTTTTT. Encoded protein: CASSSRQGDEKLFF. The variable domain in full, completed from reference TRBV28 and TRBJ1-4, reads DVKVTQSSRYLVKRTGEKVFLECVQDMDHENMFWYRQDPGLGLRLIYFSYDVKMKEKGDIPEGYSVSREKKERFSLILESASTNQTSMYLCASSSRQGDEKLFFGSGTQLSVL.

The CDR3 spells CASSLTTGVDEQYF. The CDR3 DNA follows: TGCGCCAGCAGCTTGACCACAGGGGTCGACGAGCAGTACTTC. The chain carries TRBV5-1 and TRBJ2-7; 7 positions match TRBD1. The CDR3 totals 14 residues. Germline-derived CDR1 and CDR2 are SGHRS and YFSETQ. The junction had 6 bases not matched to a gene; V was cut back by 1 base and J by 5 bases. Full variable domain (rest looked up from reference TRBV5-1 and TRBJ2-7): KAGVTQTPRYLIKTRGQQVTLSCSPISGHRSVSWYQQTPGQGLQFLFEYFSETQRNKGNFPGRFSGRQFSNSRSEMNVSTLELGDSALYLCASSLTTGVDEQYFGPGTRLTVT.

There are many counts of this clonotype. In nucleotides, the CDR3 is TGTGCCAGCAGCCACAGGAGGCGAATGAACACTGAAGCTTTCTTT. It codes for CASSHRRRMNTEAFF. The V and J genes are TRBV6-1 and TRBJ1-1; TRBD1 might be the D (5 bases). This CDR3 is built from 15 residues. Deletions cut 6 bases from V and 0 bases from J, with 14 bases between. Germline V lookup: CDR1 MNHNS, CDR2 SASEGT.

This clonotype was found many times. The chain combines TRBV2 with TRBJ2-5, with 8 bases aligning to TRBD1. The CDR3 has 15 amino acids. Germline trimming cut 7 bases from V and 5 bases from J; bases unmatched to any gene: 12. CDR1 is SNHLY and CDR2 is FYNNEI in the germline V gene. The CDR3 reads CASIGETGVGETQYF. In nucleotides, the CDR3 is TGTGCCAGCATTGGGGAGACAGGGGTAGGGGAGACCCAGTACTTC.

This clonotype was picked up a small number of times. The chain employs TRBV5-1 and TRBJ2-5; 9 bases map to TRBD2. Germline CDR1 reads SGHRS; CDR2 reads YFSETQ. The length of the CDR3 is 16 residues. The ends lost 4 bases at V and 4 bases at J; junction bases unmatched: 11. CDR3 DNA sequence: TGCGCCAGCAGCGGAATCTCGGGACTAGCCGGAGAGACCCAGTACTTC. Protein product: CASSGISGLAGETQYF. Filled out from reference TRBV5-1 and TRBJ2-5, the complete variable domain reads KAGVTQTPRYLIKTRGQQVTLSCSPISGHRSVSWYQQTPGQGLQFLFEYFSETQRNKGNFPGRFSGRQFSNSRSEMNVSTLELGDSALYLCASSGISGLAGETQYFGPGTRLLVL.

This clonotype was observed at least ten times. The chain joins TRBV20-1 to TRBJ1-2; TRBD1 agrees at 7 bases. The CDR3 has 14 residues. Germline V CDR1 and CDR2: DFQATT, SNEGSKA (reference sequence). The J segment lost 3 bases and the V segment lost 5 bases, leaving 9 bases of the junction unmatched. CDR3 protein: CSAARTQGDYGYTF. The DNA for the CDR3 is TGCAGTGCTGCCCGGACTCAGGGGGACTATGGCTACACCTTC.

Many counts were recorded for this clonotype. This CDR3 reads CASRRGGTRLYEQYF. In DNA, the CDR3 is TGTGCCAGCAGACGGGGGGGGACTAGATTGTACGAGCAGTACTTC. The V gene is TRBV6-1, the J gene TRBJ2-7; 8 nucleotides align to TRBD2. Germline V gene sequence: CDR1 MNHNS, CDR2 SASEGT. The CDR3 totals 15 residues. V shed 6 bases and J 4 bases; nucleotides not matched to a gene: 11.

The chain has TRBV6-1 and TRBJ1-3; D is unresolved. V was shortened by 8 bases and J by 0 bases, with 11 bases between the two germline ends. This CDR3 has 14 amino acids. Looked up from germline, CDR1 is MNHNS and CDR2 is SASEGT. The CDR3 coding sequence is TGTGCCAGCGGAGGTCGTATCTCTGGAAACACCATATATTTT. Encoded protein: CASGGRISGNTIYF.

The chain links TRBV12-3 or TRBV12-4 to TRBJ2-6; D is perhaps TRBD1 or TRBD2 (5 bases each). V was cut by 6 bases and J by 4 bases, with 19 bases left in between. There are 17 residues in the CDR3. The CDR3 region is CASRIGTASLGANVLTF. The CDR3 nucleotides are TGTGCCAGCAGAATTGGGACGGCTTCTCTGGGGGCCAACGTCCTGACTTTC.

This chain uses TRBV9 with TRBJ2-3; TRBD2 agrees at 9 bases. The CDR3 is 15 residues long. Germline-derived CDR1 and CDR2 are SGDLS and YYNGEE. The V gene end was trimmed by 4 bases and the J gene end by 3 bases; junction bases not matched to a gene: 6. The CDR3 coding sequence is TGTGCCAGCAGCATTAGCGGGAGTTCGACAGATACGCAGTATTTT. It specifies CASSISGSSTDTQYF. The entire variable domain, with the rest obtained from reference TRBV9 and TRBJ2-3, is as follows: DSGVTQTPKHLITATGQRVTLRCSPRSGDLSVYWYQQSLDQGLQFLIQYYNGEERAKGNILERFSAQQFPDLHSELNLSSLELGDSALYFCASSISGSSTDTQYFGPGTRLTVL.

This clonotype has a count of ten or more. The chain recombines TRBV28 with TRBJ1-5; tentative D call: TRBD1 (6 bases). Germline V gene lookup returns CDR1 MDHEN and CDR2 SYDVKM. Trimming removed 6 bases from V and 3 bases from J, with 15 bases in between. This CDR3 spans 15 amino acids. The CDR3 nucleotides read TGTGCCAGCAGAATATCCGGACAGCCCAATCAGCCCCAGCATTTT. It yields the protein CASRISGQPNQPQHF.

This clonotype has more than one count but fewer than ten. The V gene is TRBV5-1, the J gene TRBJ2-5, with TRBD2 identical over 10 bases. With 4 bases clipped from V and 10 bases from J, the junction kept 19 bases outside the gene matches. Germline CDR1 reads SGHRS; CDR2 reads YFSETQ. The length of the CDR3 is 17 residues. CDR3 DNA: TGCGCCAGCAGCCCTGGACTAGCGGAACCCCTTATCGGGGGCCAGTACTTC. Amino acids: CASSPGLAEPLIGGQYF. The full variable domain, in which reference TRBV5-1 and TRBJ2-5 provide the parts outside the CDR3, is KAGVTQTPRYLIKTRGQQVTLSCSPISGHRSVSWYQQTPGQGLQFLFEYFSETQRNKGNFPGRFSGRQFSNSRSEMNVSTLELGDSALYLCASSPGLAEPLIGGQYFGPGTRLLVL.

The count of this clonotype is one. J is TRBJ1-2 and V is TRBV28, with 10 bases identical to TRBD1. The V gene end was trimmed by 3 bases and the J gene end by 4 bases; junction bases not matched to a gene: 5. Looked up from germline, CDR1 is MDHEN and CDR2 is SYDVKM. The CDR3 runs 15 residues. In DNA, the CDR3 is TGTGCCAGCAGTTTGCCCGGGACAGGGGCCTATGGCTACACCTTC. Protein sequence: CASSLPGTGAYGYTF.

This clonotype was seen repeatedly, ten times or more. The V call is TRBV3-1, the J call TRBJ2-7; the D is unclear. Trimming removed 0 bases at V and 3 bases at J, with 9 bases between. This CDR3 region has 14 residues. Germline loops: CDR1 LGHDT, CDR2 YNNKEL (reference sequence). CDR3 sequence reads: CASSQEIWDYEQYF. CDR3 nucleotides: TGTGCCAGCAGCCAAGAAATCTGGGACTACGAGCAGTACTTC.